The 19 T cell receptor beta chains below all came from one sample that was sequenced in a study of T cell responses to AZD1222 COVID-19 vaccine. Repertoires were generated with immunoSEQ multiplex PCR, while TCRdb's copy carries only in-frame clones and drops some. The table shows some 97,000 clones, with approximately 87% occurring only once. The sample was peripheral blood, taken on day 0 of AZD1222 vaccination. All receptors derive from an adult in good health.

There are a few counts of this clone. This chain uses TRBV4-2 with TRBJ1-1; maybe TRBD1 (6 bases). Germline-derived CDR1 and CDR2 are LGHNA and YNFKEQ. The CDR3 length is 17 residues. Trimming removed 3 bases at V and 3 bases at J, with 20 bases between. The CDR3 loop is CASSHLLQGRRDTEAFF. CDR3 coding DNA: TGTGCCAGCAGCCACCTATTACAGGGACGGAGGGACACTGAAGCTTTCTTT.

This chain links TRBV2 with TRBJ2-1, with a possible D match to TRBD1 (5 bases). Germline V gives CDR1 SNHLY, CDR2 FYNNEI. The V end was cut by 8 bases, the J end by 7 bases, with 18 bases between. The CDR3 covers 14 residues. CDR3 sequence (DNA): TGTGCCAGCTACCCTGGCAGGGTAGGTAATGAGCAGTTCTTC. Translated: CASYPGRVGNEQFF.

This chain connects TRBV5-1 to TRBJ2-2; possible D gene TRBD1, 7 bases. V gave up 4 bases and J gave up 6 bases, with 16 bases separating them. The CDR3 contains 15 residues. Germline CDR1 is SGHRS and CDR2 is YFSETQ. CDR3 in amino acids: CASSAGQLFPGELFF. CDR3 DNA: TGCGCCAGCAGCGCGGGACAGCTCTTCCCCGGGGAGCTGTTTTTT.

The chain employs TRBV5-1 and TRBJ2-3; 8 bases match TRBD2. This CDR3 region has 15 residues. J was trimmed by 2 bases and V by 4 bases; bases with no gene match: 6. The V gene's germline CDR1 is SGHRS and CDR2 YFSETQ. The CDR3 region is CASSILADPTDTQYF. In DNA form, the CDR3 reads TGCGCCAGCAGCATACTAGCGGACCCCACAGATACGCAGTATTTT.

This clone was seen more than once but under ten times. V and J are TRBV6-2 or TRBV6-3 and TRBJ2-7; D perhaps matches TRBD2 (5 bases). The germline V gene has CDR1 MNHEY and CDR2 SVGEGT. This CDR3 region has 13 residues. Deletions cut 8 bases from V and 0 bases from J, with 11 bases between. The CDR3 reads CASRSTSSYEQYF. The CDR3 nucleotides read TGTGCCAGCCGTTCAACTAGCTCCTACGAGCAGTACTTC.

The chain joins TRBV18 to TRBJ2-4; D gene unclear. V was clipped by 1 base and J by 0 bases, with 4 bases between them. CDR3 length equals 14 residues. Germline CDR1 reads KGHSH; CDR2 reads LQKENI. The CDR3 reads CASSPQIAKNIQYF. DNA for the CDR3: TGTGCCAGCTCACCACAGATAGCCAAAAACATTCAGTACTTC.

The chain recombines TRBV27 with TRBJ1-5; tentatively, D is TRBD1 (5 bases). The CDR3 extends over 18 amino acids. The V end was cut by 2 bases, the J end by 2 bases, with 19 bases between. The V gene's germline CDR1 is MNHEY and CDR2 SMNVEV (reference sequence). The CDR3, as DNA: TGTGCCAGCAGTTTAAGCCCCATGGTCGCGGGGGGCAATCAGCCCCAGCATTTT. Its translation is CASSLSPMVAGGNQPQHF.

This clone was picked up a small number of times. The chain is built from TRBV7-6 and TRBJ1-4; D remains unclear. The V and J ends lost 5 bases and 7 bases respectively, with 20 bases between them. This CDR3 spans 16 amino acids. The germline CDR1 and CDR2 sequences are SGHVS and FNYEAQ. CDR3 loop: CASSPRTGSTSEKLFF. The CDR3 bases are TGTGCCAGCAGCCCACGAACCGGATCCACTTCTGAAAAACTGTTTTTT.

This rearrangement joins TRBV18 to TRBJ2-3; D may be TRBD1 (6 bases). Germline assignment: CDR1 KGHSH and CDR2 LQKENI. The CDR3 has 14 amino acids. V gave up 3 bases and J gave up 2 bases, with 9 bases separating them. CDR3 DNA sequence: TGTGCCAGCTCACCCCGGACAGTCACAGATACGCAGTATTTT. It encodes CASSPRTVTDTQYF. The complete variable domain, with remaining parts taken from reference TRBV18 and TRBJ2-3, reads NAGVMQNPRHLVRRRGQEARLRCSPMKGHSHVYWYRQLPEEGLKFMVYLQKENIIDESGMPKERFSAEFPKEGPSILRIQQVVRGDSAAYFCASSPRTVTDTQYFGPGTRLTVL.

J is TRBJ2-5 and V is TRBV4-1; a possible D gene is TRBD1 (5 bases). Trimming left V 1 base short and J 1 base short, with 10 bases between. CDR3 length: 15 residues. The germline V gene encodes CDR1 MGHRA and CDR2 YSYEKL. The CDR3 nucleotides read TGCGCCAGCAGCCAAGGGGCAGGGCCCCAAGAGACCCAGTACTTC. It codes for CASSQGAGPQETQYF.

The genes are TRBV19 and TRBJ1-6; 11 bases fit TRBD1. CDR3 length: 17 amino acids. V trimming: 6 bases; J trimming: 10 bases; junction bases outside the gene matches: 14. The germline gives CDR1 LNHDA, CDR2 SQIVND (reference sequence). CDR3 bases: TGTGCCAGTAGCAATACACGCGGGACAGGGGGTGAATCACCCCTCCACTTT. It specifies CASSNTRGTGGESPLHF.

The genes are TRBV19 and TRBJ2-5, with 8 bases matching TRBD2. Trimming cost V 3 bases and J 5 bases; bases outside gene matches: 5. Germline lookup yields CDR1 LNHDA and CDR2 SQIVND (reference sequence). This CDR3 comprises 14 residues. The CDR3: CASSMGTSPETQYF. The CDR3 bases are TGTGCCAGTAGTATGGGGACTAGTCCTGAGACCCAGTACTTC.

This clone was observed at least ten times. The chain uses TRBV4-1 and TRBJ2-3, with 8 bases fitting TRBD2. J lost 11 bases, V lost 5 bases, and 15 bases had no gene match. Germline V gene lookup returns CDR1 MGHRA and CDR2 YSYEKL. This CDR3 contains 15 residues. The CDR3 region has the DNA TGCGCCAGCAGCGAAGCAGGACTAGCAGGGTCCAAGCAGTATTTT. The encoded protein is CASSEAGLAGSKQYF.

V usage is TRBV5-1 and J usage is TRBJ1-5; no reliable D call. CDR3 length: 13 amino acids. Per germline, CDR1 SGHRS and CDR2 YFSETQ. V was clipped by 5 bases and J by 3 bases, with 9 bases between them. This CDR3 is CASSGGTNQPQHF. The CDR3 DNA is TGCGCCAGCAGTGGTGGCACCAATCAGCCCCAGCATTTT.

The chain has TRBV7-9 and TRBJ1-2; the match to TRBD1 covers 12 bases. The CDR3 extends over 15 amino acids. Germline CDR1 and CDR2: SEHNR and FQNEAQ (reference sequence). V was pared by 4 bases and J by 5 bases, with 5 bases of the junction left unmatched. CDR3 sequence: CASSYGTGGAYGYTF. CDR3 coding DNA: TGTGCCAGCAGCTACGGGACAGGGGGCGCTTATGGCTACACCTTC.

This clone has only a few counts. The chain links TRBV21-1 to TRBJ1-3; no DNA check was done on the table's D call, TRBD1. TRBV21-1 is designated a pseudogene. This CDR3 has 19 amino acids. Here the CDR3 reads CASSNLGLKTGIEGNTIYF. The CDR3 DNA sequence: TGTGCCAGCAGCAACCTGGGGCTAAAAACAGGGATAGAGGGAAACACCATATATTTT.

The chain recombines TRBV3-1 (or the pseudogene TRBV3-2) with TRBJ2-7; 9 bases fit TRBD1. The CDR3 has 15 amino acids. The V segment lost 4 bases and the J segment 1 base; nucleotides outside the gene matches: 5. In germline, CDR1 is LGHDT, CDR2 YNNKEL (reference sequence). CDR3 sequence: CASSPGTGKSYEQYF. DNA for the CDR3: TGTGCCAGCAGCCCTGGGACAGGGAAGTCCTACGAGCAGTACTTC.

The chain employs TRBV20-1 and TRBJ1-3; no firm D call. Germline V gives CDR1 DFQATT, CDR2 SNEGSKA (reference sequence). Trimming removed 3 bases at V and 2 bases at J, with 11 bases between. This CDR3 comprises 14 residues. CDR3 coding DNA: TGCAGTGCTAGTGCGACGGCAACTGGAAACACCATATATTTT. This codes for CSASATATGNTIYF.

The gene calls are TRBV7-2 and TRBJ2-3; D ambiguous. The CDR3 sequence is 12 residues long. Trimming stripped 5 bases from V and 4 bases from J, with 7 bases between. Germline CDR1 reads SGHTA; CDR2 reads FQGNSA. CDR3 DNA sequence: TGTGCCAGCAGCCTAAGCTCAGATACGCAGTATTTT. Its protein product is CASSLSSDTQYF.